This T cell receptor beta chain was documented in a study of shared clonotypes between healthy human individuals. Profiling relied on immunoSEQ multiplex PCR, and the TCRdb table lists in-frame clones only, not all of them. The top ten hold about 1.5% of the sample, which has 2 million to 2.5 million clones, around 93% seen once. CD45RO-negative cells were positively selected for CCR7, leaving out terminally differentiated effector memory CD45RA+ cells. Germline assignment: CDR1 SGHRS and CDR2 YFSETQ. The CDR3 totals 14 residues. Trimming removed 3 bases from V and 1 base from J, with 10 bases in between.

This sequence was found in a man aged 18 to 30 in good health. Some clones in this sample may be carry-over from other donors' samples. Source material: naive CD8+ T cells from PBMCs. The rearrangement uses TRBV5-1 and TRBJ1-1, with unresolved D. The CDR3 DNA reads as TGCGCCAGCAGCTCGAGATACAAGAACACTGAAGCTTTCTTT. Translation gives CASSSRYKNTEAFF.